The 20 T cell receptor beta chains reported below all come from one sample, sequenced in a study of blood T cells in healthy people across ages. A sample-barcoded 5' primer and a J-beta primer mix were used in a second PCR of about 6 to 11 cycles. MiXCR, run by TCRdb on the 5' RACE reads, gives a single entry per CDR3 protein. The sample includes about 930,000 distinct CDR3 sequences, almost 30% of them seen just once. The same specimen was also included in a second study, on T cells of mothers and their children.

The sequenced sample consisted of blood. The receptor source for this set is a middle-aged woman in good health.

This clonotype was found many times. The V gene is TRBV7-9, the J gene TRBJ1-2, with D possibly matching TRBD1 (6 bases). CDR1 is SEHNR, CDR2 FQNEAQ, per germline (reference sequence). V was shortened by 4 bases and J by 1 base, with 25 bases between the two germline ends. The CDR3 runs to 19 residues. DNA of the CDR3: TGTGCCAGCAGCTCCCCTATTTACGGACAGAAACACTTTAACTATGGCTACACCTTC. Protein: CASSSPIYGQKHFNYGYTF.

In nucleotides, the CDR3 is TGTGCCAGCAGCTTACCCGTCATCTATGGCTACACCTTC. Translating it yields CASSLPVIYGYTF. The gene calls are TRBV7-9 and TRBJ1-2; D unclear. The germline V gene encodes CDR1 SEHNR and CDR2 FQNEAQ (reference sequence). The CDR3 consists of 13 residues. V lost 2 bases and J 4 bases, leaving 8 bases between the germline ends.

As concerns this clonotype: Since a much larger clone is just one base distant, this may be a read error. The chain recombines TRBV7-9 with TRBJ1-1; TRBD1 matches at 8 bases. CDR1 is SEHNR and CDR2 is FQNEAQ in the germline V gene (reference sequence). This CDR3 region has 17 residues. Trimming took 5 bases from V and 3 from J; bases not matched to a gene: 14. CDR3 DNA: TGTGCCAGCAGCACGCTCAGGGGGCGCGGATTGGACACTGAAGCTTTCTTT. Protein product: CASSTLRGRGLDTEAFF.

There are many counts of this clonotype. The genes are TRBV12-3 or TRBV12-4 and TRBJ2-7, with TRBD2 matching over 10 bases. V lost 6 bases and J lost 4; bases outside the gene matches: 18. The CDR3 runs 18 residues. The CDR3 coding sequence is TGTGCCAGCAGCACAAACTTCGGGTTAGCGGGGGGCCGATACGAGCAGTACTTC. Protein product: CASSTNFGLAGGRYEQYF.

This clonotype occurred a few times. This chain uses TRBV4-1 with TRBJ2-1; D is ambiguous. V lost 3 bases to trimming and J lost 6 bases, with 9 bases between them. The CDR3 spans 13 residues. Germline CDR1 is MGHRA and CDR2 is YSYEKL. This CDR3 reads CASSQGRGNEQFF. The CDR3 nucleotides read TGCGCCAGCAGCCAGGGTAGAGGCAATGAGCAGTTCTTC.

About this clonotype itself: A much larger clone is a single base away; this may be a read error. This chain connects TRBV25-1 to TRBJ2-7, with D hard to call. The CDR3 runs 13 residues. The V gene's germline CDR1 is MGHDK and CDR2 SYGVNS. Here the CDR3 DNA reads TGTGCCAGCAGGGAATTCCCCAACTACGAGCAGTACTTC. This codes for CASREFPNYEQYF.

Comments on this clonotype: A read error may explain this, as a much larger clone is one base away. The V and J genes are TRBV24-1 and TRBJ2-1; 9 bases are a match to TRBD1. V shed 5 bases and J 7 bases; nucleotides not matched to a gene: 5. CDR3 length equals 14 residues. In germline, CDR1 is KGHDR, CDR2 SFDVKD. CDR3: CATSGPTGGNEQFF. The CDR3 DNA is TGTGCCACCAGTGGACCGACAGGGGGGAATGAGCAGTTCTTC.

The chain combines TRBV7-2 with TRBJ2-2, with TRBD1 as a possible D gene (5 bases). The CDR3 has 17 residues. The V gene's germline CDR1 is SGHTA and CDR2 FQGNSA. Trimming removed 3 bases at V and 2 bases at J, with 16 bases between. The CDR3 DNA follows: TGTGCCAGCAGCTTTCTGGTTCGACAGACAAACACCGGGGAGCTGTTTTTT. Translating gives CASSFLVRQTNTGELFF.

This clonotype was detected only a few times. The chain joins TRBV9 to TRBJ2-1; TRBD2 aligns across 7 bases. This CDR3 is 15 amino acids long. The ends lost 4 bases at V and 3 bases at J; junction bases unmatched: 7. Germline CDR1 and CDR2: SGDLS and YYNGEE. Written as DNA, the CDR3 is TGTGCCAGCAGCCCGGGAGCGGGGAACTACAATGAGCAGTTCTTC. It is translated as CASSPGAGNYNEQFF.

The rearrangement joins TRBV12-3 or TRBV12-4 to TRBJ1-4, with a possible D match to TRBD1 (5 bases). CDR3 length: 14 residues. Trimming removed 1 base from V and 11 bases from J, with 14 bases in between. The CDR3 DNA reads TGTGCCAGCAGTTTAGGACAGTCTTCGGAGAAACTGTTTTTT. Its protein product is CASSLGQSSEKLFF.

Remarks on this clonotype: A much larger clone lies one base from this, so it may be a read error. V is TRBV12-3 or TRBV12-4 and J is TRBJ2-5; 8 bases map to TRBD1. The CDR3 contains 16 residues. J gave up 5 bases and V 5 bases, and 13 bases lay outside the gene matches. CDR3 sequence: CASSPGTGTYPETQYF. In DNA, the CDR3 is TGTGCCAGCAGTCCCGGGACAGGCACATATCCCGAGACCCAGTACTTC.

The chain links TRBV20-1 to TRBJ2-1; D is possibly TRBD2 (6 bases). Germline CDR1 reads DFQATT; CDR2 reads SNEGSKA (reference sequence). This CDR3 region has 11 residues. The ends were cut back, 5 bases at V and 6 bases at J, with 8 bases in the middle. The CDR3 loop is CSAGSGNEQFF. In nucleotides, the CDR3 is TGCAGTGCTGGTAGCGGCAATGAGCAGTTCTTC.

The sample holds many counts of this clonotype. The chain recombines TRBV5-5 with TRBJ2-7; TRBD2 matches 9 bases. V lost 4 bases and J lost 0; bases outside the gene matches: 5. The CDR3 runs 15 residues. Germline-derived CDR1 and CDR2 are SGHKS and YYEKEE (reference sequence). CDR3 residues: CASSIGLALSYEQYF. DNA of the CDR3: TGTGCCAGCAGCATCGGACTAGCGCTCTCCTACGAGCAGTACTTC.

This clonotype was detected many times. The chain combines TRBV29-1 with TRBJ2-7, with a tentative D call TRBD1 (7 bases). The CDR3 loop spans 16 amino acids. V gave up 1 base and J gave up 1 base, with 17 bases separating them. Germline loops: CDR1 SQVTM, CDR2 ANQGSEA. Written as DNA, the CDR3 is TGCAGCGTTGAAGGGAGGGACAGCGAAGGTTCCTACGAGCAGTACTTC. Its protein product is CSVEGRDSEGSYEQYF.

J is TRBJ2-2 and V is TRBV7-2; tentatively, D is TRBD2 (6 bases). CDR3 length equals 16 residues. Trimming left V 5 bases short and J 3 bases short, with 16 bases between. Germline values: CDR1 SGHTA, CDR2 FQGNSA. CDR3 bases: TGTGCCAGCAGCGTCCAAACGGGACTGGACACCGGGGAGCTGTTTTTT. This translates into CASSVQTGLDTGELFF.

This clonotype has a handful of counts. The CDR3 loop reads CASSLGPRGTNYGGTQYF. The DNA for the CDR3 is TGTGCCAGCAGCTTAGGGCCCCGGGGGACTAACTACGGGGGGACCCAGTACTTC. The gene calls are TRBV7-2 and TRBJ2-5, with 7 bases lining up with TRBD2. Trimming cost V 1 base and J 7 bases; bases outside gene matches: 18. This CDR3 region has 18 residues. The germline V gene has CDR1 SGHTA and CDR2 FQGNSA. The whole variable domain, remainder taken from reference TRBV7-2 and TRBJ2-5, is GAGVSQSPSNKVTEKGKDVELRCDPISGHTALYWYRQSLGQGLEFLIYFQGNSAPDKSGLPSDRFSAERTGGSVSTLTIQRTQQEDSAVYLCASSLGPRGTNYGGTQYFGPGTRLLVL.

The genes are TRBV29-1 and TRBJ1-5; no definite D call. CDR3 length: 14 residues. The germline V gene has CDR1 SQVTM and CDR2 ANQGSEA. Deletions cut 4 bases from V and 0 bases from J, with 10 bases between. The CDR3 DNA reads TGCAGCGTTGGAGGAGAATTTAGCAATCAGCCCCAGCATTTT. Encoded protein: CSVGGEFSNQPQHF.

This chain connects TRBV4-3 to TRBJ1-2, with no clear D. This CDR3 is built from 15 residues. Trimming left V 0 bases short and J 4 bases short, with 12 bases between. Germline CDR1 is LGHNA and CDR2 is YSLEER. The CDR3 nucleotides read TGCGCCAGCAGCCAAGATCCGACCGGTGTCTATGGCTACACCTTC. It translates to CASSQDPTGVYGYTF.

This clonotype has ten or more counts. The V call is TRBV10-3, the J call TRBJ2-5; 7 bases match TRBD1. Germline loops: CDR1 ENHRY, CDR2 SYGVKD. J gave up 6 bases and V 6 bases, and 10 bases lay outside the gene matches. This CDR3 is 14 amino acids long. CDR3 amino acids: CAISSATRGQTQYF. The DNA of the CDR3 is TGTGCCATCAGCTCCGCTACTAGGGGGCAGACCCAGTACTTC.

The rearrangement uses TRBV28 and TRBJ2-6; the match to TRBD2 covers 8 bases. The CDR3 has 18 amino acids. Germline assignment: CDR1 MDHEN and CDR2 SYDVKM. With 3 bases clipped from V and 8 bases from J, the junction kept 15 bases outside the gene matches. The CDR3 nucleotides are TGTGCCAGCAGTTTCCCAATCGGGGGGGGTTCAGGGACCAACGTCCTGACTTTC. Residues: CASSFPIGGGSGTNVLTF. Variable domain in full (rest from reference TRBV28 and TRBJ2-6): DVKVTQSSRYLVKRTGEKVFLECVQDMDHENMFWYRQDPGLGLRLIYFSYDVKMKEKGDIPEGYSVSREKKERFSLILESASTNQTSMYLCASSFPIGGGSGTNVLTFGAGSRLTVL.